These 5 T cell receptor beta chains share one sample of origin, sequenced in a study of cytomegalovirus exposure and HLA in healthy donors. The PCR used 60 Vbeta and 13 Jbeta primers. The data were produced by immunoSEQ multiplex PCR, yet TCRdb's version contains in-frame clones alone and is incomplete. The sample has over 150,000 clones; roughly 82% are singletons. The sample comprised PBMCs. The receptors derive from a girl between 5 and 17 years old in good health and CMV-seropositive.

This clone has more than one count but fewer than ten. A junction boundary mismatches the germline segment, possibly from a read error. The J gene is TRBJ2-1, the V gene TRBV7-7; 7 nucleotides agree with TRBD2. The CDR3 consists of 15 residues. Germline V gene sequence: CDR1 SSHAT, CDR2 FNYEAQ (reference sequence). The CDR3 DNA reads TGTGCTAGCAGCTTAGTAGCGGGCCTGTACAATGAGCAGTTCTTC. This sequence encodes CASSLVAGLYNEQFF.

This clone has a single count. J is TRBJ2-6 and V is TRBV2, with 9 nucleotides matching TRBD1. The CDR3 runs 17 residues. Germline V lookup: CDR1 SNHLY, CDR2 FYNNEI. After removal of 3 bases from V and 1 base from J, the junction contained 4 bases not matched to a gene. This CDR3 is CASSDRDRVSGANVLTF. The CDR3, as DNA: TGTGCCAGCAGTGACCGGGACAGGGTTTCTGGGGCCAACGTCCTGACTTTC.

V gene TRBV18 combines with J gene TRBJ1-4; TRBD1 agrees at 8 bases. V shed 7 bases, J shed 2 bases, and the junction held 3 bases outside the gene matches. CDR3 length equals 14 residues. Germline lookup yields CDR1 KGHSH and CDR2 LQKENI. CDR3 DNA sequence: TGTGCCAGCTTCCACAGGGGGACTAATGAAAAACTGTTTTTT. Translating gives CASFHRGTNEKLFF.

The V gene is TRBV6-1, the J gene TRBJ2-7; TRBD2 might be the D (7 bases). The CDR3 is 14 residues long. Trimming took 4 bases from V and 2 from J, leaving 12 bases between them. Germline lookup yields CDR1 MNHNS and CDR2 SASEGT. CDR3 coding DNA: TGTGCCAGCAGTGTTGACGGGGGGCCCTACGAGCAGTACTTC. Amino acids: CASSVDGGPYEQYF.

This clone was seen only once. A junction boundary mismatches the germline segment, possibly from a read error. V and J are TRBV7-7 and TRBJ2-1, with TRBD1 matching over 8 bases. The CDR3 totals 18 residues. Germline V gene sequence: CDR1 SSHAT, CDR2 FNYEAQ (reference sequence). This CDR3 reads CASSLAAQGRGPYNEQFF. In nucleotides, the CDR3 is TGTGCTAGCAGCTTAGCGGCCCAGGGCAGGGGGCCCTACAATGAGCAGTTCTTC. Combining the CDR3 with reference TRBV7-7 and TRBJ2-1 gives the whole variable domain GAGVSQSPRYKVTKRGQDVTLRCDPISSHATLYWYQQALGQGPEFLTYFNYEAQPDKSGLPSDRFSAERPEGSISTLTIQRTEQRDSAMYRCASSLAAQGRGPYNEQFFGPGTRLTVL.